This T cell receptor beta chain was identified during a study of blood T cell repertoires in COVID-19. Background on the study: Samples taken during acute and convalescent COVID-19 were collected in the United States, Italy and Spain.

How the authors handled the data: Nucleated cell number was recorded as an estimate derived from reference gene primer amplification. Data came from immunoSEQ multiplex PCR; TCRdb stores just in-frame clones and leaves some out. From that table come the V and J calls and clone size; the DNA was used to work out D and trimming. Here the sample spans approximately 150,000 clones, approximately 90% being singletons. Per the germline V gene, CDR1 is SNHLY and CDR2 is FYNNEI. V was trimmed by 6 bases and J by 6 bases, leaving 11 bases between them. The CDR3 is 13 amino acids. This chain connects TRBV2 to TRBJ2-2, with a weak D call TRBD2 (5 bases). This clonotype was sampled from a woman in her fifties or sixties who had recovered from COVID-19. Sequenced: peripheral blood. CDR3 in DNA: TGTGCCAGCAGACTAGATGGGTCCGGGGAGCTGTTTTTT. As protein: CASRLDGSGELFF.